This is a list of T cell receptor beta chains from one sample in a study of blood T cell repertoires in COVID-19. Assay used: immunoSEQ multiplex PCR; TCRdb lists only in-frame clones, some missing. The sample lists approximately 250,000 clones, around 89% occurring once. Sequenced input: PBMCs or T cells enriched from blood (not recorded which). The origin of the receptors is a woman in her thirties who had recovered from COVID-19. The CDR3 runs from the conserved cysteine through the conserved F or W. The D gene is left open where the match is weak. Some rows mark clone size as missing; the rest say once, few, many or name a class of expanded clone.

abundance	v_gene	j_gene	d_gene	CDR3aa	CDR3nt
NA	TRBV15	TRBJ1-4	NA	CATSIRGSNEKLFF	TGTGCCACCAGCATTCGTGGGAGCAATGAAAAACTGTTTTTT
NA	TRBV21-1	TRBJ2-2	NA	CASSPTTGTGGPWGTGELFF	TGTGCCAGCAGCCCAACAACCGGGACAGGGGGCCCGTGGGGCACCGGGGAGCTGTTTTTT
once	TRBV28	TRBJ1-2	NA	CASRPPTPTNYGYTF	TGTGCCAGCAGACCCCCGACACCTACTAACTATGGCTACACCTTC
NA	TRBV19	TRBJ1-1	NA	CASSLREEINTEAFF	TGTGCCAGTAGCCTCAGAGAGGAAATAAACACTGAAGCTTTCTTT
NA	TRBV7-3	TRBJ2-7	TRBD1	CASSLGTGDEQYF	TGTGCCAGCAGCTTAGGGACAGGAGACGAGCAGTACTTC
NA	TRBV9	TRBJ1-2	NA	CASSREGMSGYTF	TGTGCCAGCAGCCGGGAGGGGATGAGTGGCTACACCTTC
NA	TRBV19	TRBJ1-5	NA	CASSPAGPTPNQPQHF	TGTGCCAGTAGTCCCGCAGGGCCTACACCAAATCAGCCCCAGCATTTT
NA	TRBV28	TRBJ1-2	TRBD1	CASSLRRTRGRGGYTF	TGTGCCAGCAGTTTAAGGAGGACGAGGGGGCGCGGTGGCTACACCTTC
NA	TRBV6-2/TRBV6-3	TRBJ1-4	TRBD1	CASSRTGSNEKLFF	TGTGCCAGCAGCCGGACAGGGAGTAATGAAAAACTGTTTTTT
NA	TRBV24-1	TRBJ1-1	NA	CATSDTVLAEAFF	TGTGCCACCAGTGATACAGTTTTGGCTGAAGCTTTCTTT
NA	TRBV11-2	TRBJ2-7	TRBD1	CASSLEGQGIYEQYF	TGTGCCAGCAGCTTAGAGGGACAGGGGATTTACGAGCAGTACTTC
NA	TRBV9	TRBJ2-7	TRBD1	CASSSGTDYYEQYF	TGTGCCAGCAGCTCAGGGACAGATTACTACGAGCAGTACTTC
NA	TRBV5-4	TRBJ2-3	TRBD2	CASSTGTSIVRAHTQYF	TGTGCCAGCAGTACCGGGACTAGTATCGTTAGGGCCCATACGCAGTATTTT
NA	TRBV28	TRBJ2-1	NA	CASIRPGSNEQFF	TGTGCCAGCATTCGTCCGGGATCGAATGAGCAGTTCTTC
NA	TRBV4-2	TRBJ2-3	TRBD2	CASSQELTSGDTQYF	TGTGCCAGCAGCCAAGAGCTGACTAGCGGGGATACGCAGTATTTT
NA	TRBV7-6	TRBJ2-5	TRBD2	CASSFGLAGVETQYF	TGTGCCAGCAGCTTCGGACTAGCGGGAGTTGAGACCCAGTACTTC
NA	TRBV7-2	TRBJ2-5	NA	CASSLDSREPHQETQYF	TGTGCCAGCAGCTTAGACTCCCGGGAGCCCCACCAAGAGACCCAGTACTTC
once	TRBV6-5	TRBJ1-4	NA	CASGPRGEGEKLFF	TGTGCCAGCGGACCCCGCGGGGAGGGTGAAAAACTGTTTTTT
NA	TRBV27	TRBJ2-1	TRBD2	CASSLLGGRGDNEQFF	TGTGCCAGCAGTTTATTAGGCGGGAGGGGCGACAATGAGCAGTTCTTC
once	TRBV10-3	TRBJ1-1	NA	CAIRKLQGTEAFF	TGTGCCATCAGGAAATTACAGGGAACTGAAGCTTTCTTT
NA	TRBV28	TRBJ2-5	NA	CASSPPGIIETQYF	TGTGCCAGCAGTCCACCCGGGATTATAGAGACCCAGTACTTC
NA	TRBV7-3	TRBJ2-2	NA	CASSLFQNTGELFF	TGTGCCAGCAGCTTATTCCAGAACACCGGGGAGCTGTTTTTT
NA	TRBV21-1	TRBJ2-2	NA	CASSPRPLASGINTGELFF	TGTGCCAGCAGCCCCCGACCGTTGGCTAGCGGGATTAACACCGGGGAGCTGTTTTTT
NA	TRBV9	TRBJ2-3	TRBD2	CASSVTPGLAGGESDTQYF	TGTGCCAGCAGCGTGACCCCGGGACTAGCGGGAGGGGAGTCAGATACGCAGTATTTT
NA	TRBV7-9	TRBJ1-4	TRBD1	CASSQGQGPNEKLFF	TGTGCCAGCAGCCAAGGACAGGGCCCTAATGAAAAACTGTTTTTT
NA	TRBV19	TRBJ2-1	NA	CASTPEREGNEQFF	TGTGCCAGTACCCCTGAGAGAGAGGGCAATGAGCAGTTCTTC
NA	TRBV3-1/TRBV3-2	TRBJ1-3	NA	CASSQGGGNGNTIYF	TGTGCCAGCAGCCAAGGCGGGGGAAATGGAAACACCATATATTTT
NA	TRBV7-2	TRBJ2-1	TRBD2	CASSLTSGSRNEQFF	TGTGCCAGCAGTCTTACCAGCGGGAGCCGGAATGAGCAGTTCTTC
NA	TRBV3-1/TRBV3-2	TRBJ2-5	NA	CASSQDWGAQYF	TGTGCCAGCAGCCAAGATTGGGGGGCCCAGTACTTC
NA	TRBV2	TRBJ1-2	NA	CASSEVNSQNYGYTF	TGTGCCAGCAGTGAAGTCAACAGCCAGAACTATGGCTACACCTTC
NA	TRBV2	TRBJ1-1	NA	CASSPRAGSTEAFF	TGTGCCAGCAGTCCCCGAGCGGGGTCCACTGAAGCTTTCTTT
NA	TRBV16	TRBJ1-1	NA	CASSQVSRQSLDAFF	TGTGCCAGCAGCCAAGTTTCGCGACAGTCCCTAGACGCTTTCTTT
NA	TRBV6-6	TRBJ2-7	TRBD1	CASSSSRDRGHDEQYF	TGTGCCAGCAGTAGCTCCCGGGACAGGGGGCACGACGAGCAGTACTTC
NA	TRBV29-1	TRBJ1-2	NA	CSAGLPTNPNYGYTF	TGCAGCGCAGGACTCCCGACGAACCCTAACTATGGCTACACCTTC
NA	TRBV28	TRBJ1-2	TRBD1	CASRETGGALGYTF	TGTGCCAGCAGGGAGACAGGGGGCGCCTTAGGCTACACCTTC
once	TRBV3-1/TRBV3-2	TRBJ2-7	TRBD2	CASSQGLAGGYEQYF	TGTGCCAGCAGCCAGGGACTAGCGGGAGGCTACGAGCAGTACTTC
NA	TRBV30	TRBJ1-5	NA	CAWSGYRESNQPQHF	TGTGCCTGGAGTGGATACCGGGAGAGCAATCAGCCCCAGCATTTT
NA	TRBV7-8	TRBJ1-3	NA	CASSFGGDSGNTIYF	TGTGCCAGCAGCTTCGGGGGGGACTCTGGAAACACCATATATTTT
NA	TRBV7-2	TRBJ2-1	TRBD2	CASSHRLAGSNEQFF	TGTGCCAGCAGTCATCGACTAGCGGGATCCAATGAGCAGTTCTTC
NA	TRBV2	TRBJ2-3	NA	CASSLETVLTDTQYF	TGTGCCAGCAGCTTGGAGACAGTCCTCACAGATACGCAGTATTTT
NA	TRBV3-1/TRBV3-2	TRBJ2-2	NA	CASSQDIQGAGELFF	TGTGCCAGCAGCCAAGATATCCAGGGCGCCGGGGAGCTGTTTTTT
NA	TRBV30	TRBJ2-7	TRBD1	CAWSVGTGTYEQYF	TGTGCCTGGAGTGTGGGGACAGGGACCTACGAGCAGTACTTC
few	TRBV5-1	TRBJ2-4	TRBD1	CASSLEGQGAAKNIQYF	TGCGCCAGCAGCTTGGAAGGACAGGGGGCGGCCAAAAACATTCAGTACTTC
once	TRBV4-2	TRBJ2-7	TRBD2	CASSGPGTSGTYEQYF	TGTGCCAGCAGCGGACCCGGGACTAGCGGGACCTACGAGCAGTACTTC
NA	TRBV7-2	TRBJ1-5	NA	CASSLAQNSNQPQHF	TGTGCCAGCAGCTTAGCGCAGAATAGCAATCAGCCCCAGCATTTT
NA	TRBV2	TRBJ2-3	NA	CASSEDRVADTQYF	TGTGCCAGCAGTGAAGACAGGGTGGCAGATACGCAGTATTTT
few	TRBV19	TRBJ1-5	NA	CASSIIQVRDQPQHF	TGTGCCAGTAGTATAATTCAGGTCAGGGATCAGCCCCAGCATTTT
NA	TRBV5-1	TRBJ1-2	NA	CASSLAGQNYGYTF	TGCGCCAGCAGCTTGGCGGGTCAGAACTATGGCTACACCTTC
NA	TRBV19	TRBJ1-5	TRBD1	CASSTTGGKQPQHF	TGTGCCAGTAGTACCACAGGGGGAAAACAGCCCCAGCATTTT
NA	TRBV28	TRBJ1-1	NA	CASSLNRENTEAFF	TGTGCCAGCAGTTTGAACAGGGAAAACACTGAAGCTTTCTTT
NA	TRBV27	TRBJ1-5	NA	CASSTRGGRNQPQHF	TGTGCCAGCAGCACCAGGGGCGGACGGAATCAGCCCCAGCATTTT
NA	TRBV28	TRBJ1-6	NA	CASSSTLYHYSYNSPLHF	TGTGCCAGCAGTTCGACATTATACCATTACTCCTATAATTCACCCCTCCACTTT